This T cell receptor (beta chain) derives from a study of chemoradiotherapy in HPV16-positive cancers. Whole-study results and caveats: The functional HPV-specific definition rests on just a couple of HPV16-positive patients.

A single count supports this clone. Its matching antigen is unknown. V dropped 4 bases and J dropped 5 bases, with 10 bases sitting between them. From germline, CDR1 is SGDLS and CDR2 YYNGEE. CDR3 length: 12 amino acids. Sequenced by immunoSEQ multiplex PCR; TCRdb stores in-frame clones only, minus some. Altogether about 14,000 clones are present, approximately 90% being singletons, with the ten largest covering 2.5% to 3.5%. The chain uses TRBV9 and TRBJ2-7, with D possibly TRBD2 on 5 matching bases. The sequence was obtained from a human donor with HPV-associated anogenital cancer. The sequencing here drew on blood, taken from a patient who underwent chemoradiotherapy. The CDR3 sequence: CASSSGEHEQYF. The CDR3 nucleotides read TGTGCCAGCAGCTCCGGGGAACACGAGCAGTACTTC.